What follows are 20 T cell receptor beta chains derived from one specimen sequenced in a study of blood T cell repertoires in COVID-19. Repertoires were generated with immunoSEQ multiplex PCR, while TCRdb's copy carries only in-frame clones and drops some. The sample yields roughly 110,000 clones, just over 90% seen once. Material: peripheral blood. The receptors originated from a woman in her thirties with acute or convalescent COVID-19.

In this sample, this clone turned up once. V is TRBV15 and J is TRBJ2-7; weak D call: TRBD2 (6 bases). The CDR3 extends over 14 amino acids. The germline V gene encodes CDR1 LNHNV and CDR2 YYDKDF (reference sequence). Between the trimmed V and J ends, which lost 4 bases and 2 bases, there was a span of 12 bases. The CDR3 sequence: CATSKRDSAYEQYF. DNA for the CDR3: TGTGCCACCAGCAAACGGGACTCGGCCTACGAGCAGTACTTC.

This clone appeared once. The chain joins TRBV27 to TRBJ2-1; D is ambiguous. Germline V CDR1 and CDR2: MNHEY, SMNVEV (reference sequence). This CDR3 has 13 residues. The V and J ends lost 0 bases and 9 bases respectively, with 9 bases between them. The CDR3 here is CASSLSQVSEQFF. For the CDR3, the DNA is TGTGCCAGCAGTTTATCACAAGTCAGTGAGCAGTTCTTC.

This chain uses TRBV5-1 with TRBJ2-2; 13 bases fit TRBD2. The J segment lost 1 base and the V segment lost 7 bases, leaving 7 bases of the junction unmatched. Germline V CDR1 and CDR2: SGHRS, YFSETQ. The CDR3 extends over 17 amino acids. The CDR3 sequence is CASGPGTSGMNTGELFF. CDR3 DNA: TGCGCCAGCGGCCCTGGGACTAGCGGGATGAACACCGGGGAGCTGTTTTTT.

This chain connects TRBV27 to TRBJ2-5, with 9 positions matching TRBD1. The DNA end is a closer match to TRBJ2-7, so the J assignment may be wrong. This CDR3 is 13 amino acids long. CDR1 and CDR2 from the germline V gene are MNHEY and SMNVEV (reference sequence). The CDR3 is CASRSQGAREQYF. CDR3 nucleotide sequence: TGTGCCAGCAGATCACAGGGGGCGCGCGAGCAGTACTTC.

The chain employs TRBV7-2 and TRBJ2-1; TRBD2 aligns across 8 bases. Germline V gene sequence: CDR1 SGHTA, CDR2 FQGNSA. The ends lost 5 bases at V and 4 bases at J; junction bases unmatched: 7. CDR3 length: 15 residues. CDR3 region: CASSHDGGRYNEQFF. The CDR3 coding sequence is TGTGCCAGCAGCCACGACGGCGGGAGGTACAATGAGCAGTTCTTC. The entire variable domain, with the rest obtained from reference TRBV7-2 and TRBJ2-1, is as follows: GAGVSQSPSNKVTEKGKDVELRCDPISGHTALYWYRQSLGQGLEFLIYFQGNSAPDKSGLPSDRFSAERTGGSVSTLTIQRTQQEDSAVYLCASSHDGGRYNEQFFGPGTRLTVL.

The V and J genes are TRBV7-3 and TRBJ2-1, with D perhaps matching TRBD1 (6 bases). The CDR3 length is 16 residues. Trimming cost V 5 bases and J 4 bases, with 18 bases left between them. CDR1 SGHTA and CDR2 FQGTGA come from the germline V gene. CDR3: CASSPSYRDTYNEQFF. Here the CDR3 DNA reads TGTGCCAGCAGCCCCTCATACCGGGACACTTACAATGAGCAGTTCTTC.

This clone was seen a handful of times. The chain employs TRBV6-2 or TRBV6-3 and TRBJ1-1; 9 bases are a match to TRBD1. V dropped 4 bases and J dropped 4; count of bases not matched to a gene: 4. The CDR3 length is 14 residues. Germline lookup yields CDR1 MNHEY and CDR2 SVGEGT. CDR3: CASSSLTGGTEAFF. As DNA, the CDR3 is TGTGCCAGCAGTTCCCTGACAGGGGGCACTGAAGCTTTCTTT.

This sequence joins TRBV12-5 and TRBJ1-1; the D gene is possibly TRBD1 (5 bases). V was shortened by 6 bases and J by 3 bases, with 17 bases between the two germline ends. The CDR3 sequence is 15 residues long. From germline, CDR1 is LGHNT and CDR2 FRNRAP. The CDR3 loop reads CASGLADGGYTEAFF. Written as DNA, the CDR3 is TGTGCTAGTGGCCTTGCGGATGGGGGGTACACTGAAGCTTTCTTT.

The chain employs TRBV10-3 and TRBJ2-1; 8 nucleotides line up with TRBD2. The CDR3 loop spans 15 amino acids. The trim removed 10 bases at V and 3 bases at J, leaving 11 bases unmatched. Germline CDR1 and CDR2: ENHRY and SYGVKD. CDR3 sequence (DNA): TGTGCCACGAGCCGGGCTAGCGGGTTCTACAATGAGCAGTTCTTC. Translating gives CATSRASGFYNEQFF.

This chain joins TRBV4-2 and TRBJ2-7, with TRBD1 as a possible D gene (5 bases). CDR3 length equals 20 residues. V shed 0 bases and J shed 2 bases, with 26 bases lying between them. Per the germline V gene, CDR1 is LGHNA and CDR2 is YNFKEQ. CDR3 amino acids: CASSQDLSRGSRNPPYEQYF. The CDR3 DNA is TGTGCCAGCAGCCAAGACTTAAGTAGGGGTAGCCGGAACCCCCCCTACGAGCAGTACTTC.

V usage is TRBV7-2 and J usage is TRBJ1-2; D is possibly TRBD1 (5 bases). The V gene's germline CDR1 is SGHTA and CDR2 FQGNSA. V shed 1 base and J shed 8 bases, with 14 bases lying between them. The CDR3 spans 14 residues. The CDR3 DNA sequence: TGTGCCAGCAGCTTAGTCGGCAGGGTGGAAGGCTACACCTTC. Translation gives CASSLVGRVEGYTF.

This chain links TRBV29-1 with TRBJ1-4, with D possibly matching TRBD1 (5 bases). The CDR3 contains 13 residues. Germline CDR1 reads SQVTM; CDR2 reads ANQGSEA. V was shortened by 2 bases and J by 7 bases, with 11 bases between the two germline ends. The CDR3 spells CSVERGVGEKLFF. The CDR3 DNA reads TGCAGCGTTGAACGGGGGGTTGGTGAAAAACTGTTTTTT.

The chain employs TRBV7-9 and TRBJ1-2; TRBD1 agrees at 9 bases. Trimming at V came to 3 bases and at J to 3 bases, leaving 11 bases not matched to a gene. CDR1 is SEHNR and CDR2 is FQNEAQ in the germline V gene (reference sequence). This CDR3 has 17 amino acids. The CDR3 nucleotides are TGTGCCAGCAGCTTCCTGTCCGGGACAGGGATAGACTATGGCTACACCTTC. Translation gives CASSFLSGTGIDYGYTF.

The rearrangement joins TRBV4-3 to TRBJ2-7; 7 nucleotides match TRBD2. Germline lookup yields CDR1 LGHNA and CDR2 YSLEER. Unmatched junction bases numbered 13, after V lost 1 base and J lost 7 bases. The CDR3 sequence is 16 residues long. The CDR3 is CASSQAGGEGRGEQYF. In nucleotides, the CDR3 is TGCGCCAGCAGCCAAGCAGGTGGGGAGGGGCGAGGAGAGCAGTACTTC.

DNA of the CDR3: TGTGCCAGCTTCACAACAGCGGGACACACCGGGGAGCTGTTTTTT. This translates into CASFTTAGHTGELFF. The chain couples TRBV18 to TRBJ2-2; 7 nucleotides match TRBD2. The V gene's germline CDR1 is KGHSH and CDR2 LQKENI. After removal of 7 bases from V and 3 bases from J, the junction contained 8 bases not matched to a gene. The CDR3 consists of 15 residues.

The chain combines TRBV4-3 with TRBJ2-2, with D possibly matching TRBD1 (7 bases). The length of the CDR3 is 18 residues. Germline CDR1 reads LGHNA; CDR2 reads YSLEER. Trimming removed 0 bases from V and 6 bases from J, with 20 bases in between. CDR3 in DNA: TGCGCCAGCAGCCAAGAAGGGGAAGTGGGAGGACAGGCCGGGGAGCTGTTTTTT. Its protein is CASSQEGEVGGQAGELFF.

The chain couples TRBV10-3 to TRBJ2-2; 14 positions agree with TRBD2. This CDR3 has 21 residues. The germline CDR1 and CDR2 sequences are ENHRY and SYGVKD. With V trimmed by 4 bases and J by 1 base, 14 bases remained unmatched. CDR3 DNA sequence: TGTGCCATCAGTGGGACTAGCGGGGGGCCGAGACCTCGAAGGAACACCGGGGAGCTGTTTTTT. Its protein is CAISGTSGGPRPRRNTGELFF.

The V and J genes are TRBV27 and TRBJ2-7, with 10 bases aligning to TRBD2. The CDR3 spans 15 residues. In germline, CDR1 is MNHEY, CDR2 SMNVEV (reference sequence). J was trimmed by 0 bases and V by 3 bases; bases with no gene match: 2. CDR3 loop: CASSLSSGGSYEQYF. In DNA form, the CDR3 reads TGTGCCAGCAGTTTGTCTAGCGGGGGCTCCTACGAGCAGTACTTC.

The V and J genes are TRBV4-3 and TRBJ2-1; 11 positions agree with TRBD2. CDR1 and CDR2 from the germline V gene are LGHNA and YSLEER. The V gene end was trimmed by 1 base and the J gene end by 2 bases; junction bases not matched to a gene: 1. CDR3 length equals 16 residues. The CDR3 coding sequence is TGCGCCAGCAGCCAAGGTAGCGGGAGGGCCTACAATGAGCAGTTCTTC. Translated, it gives CASSQGSGRAYNEQFF.

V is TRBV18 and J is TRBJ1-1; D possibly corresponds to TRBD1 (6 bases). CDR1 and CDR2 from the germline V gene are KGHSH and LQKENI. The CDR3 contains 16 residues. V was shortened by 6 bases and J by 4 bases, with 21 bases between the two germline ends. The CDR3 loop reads CASSRVKQGTGTEAFF. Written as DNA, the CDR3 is TGTGCCAGCTCTAGGGTAAAACAGGGAACGGGCACTGAAGCTTTCTTT.